This entry lists 7 T cell receptor beta chains sequenced from one sample in a study of cytomegalovirus exposure and HLA in healthy donors. The study ran its PCR with 60 Vbeta and 13 Jbeta primers. Profiled with immunoSEQ multiplex PCR; TCRdb holds only in-frame clones, not every one. Of some 200,000 clones detected, approximately 70% appear once; the ten largest clones hold 2.6%. The sequencing sample was made of PBMCs. The receptors come from a man aged 35-49 years in good health and CMV-seropositive.

The chain combines TRBV7-9 with TRBJ1-4, with 7 bases that match TRBD1. The germline V gene encodes CDR1 SEHNR and CDR2 FQNEAQ (reference sequence). V trimming: 5 bases; J trimming: 2 bases; junction bases outside the gene matches: 2. CDR3 length: 14 residues. CDR3 DNA: TGTGCCAGCAGCCCGACAGGGACTAATGAAAAACTGTTTTTT. Translation: CASSPTGTNEKLFF. The whole variable domain, filled in from reference TRBV7-9 and TRBJ1-4, reads DTGVSQNPRHKITKRGQNVTFRCDPISEHNRLYWYRQTLGQGPEFLTYFQNEAQLEKSRLLSDRFSAERPKGSFSTLEIQRTEQGDSAMYLCASSPTGTNEKLFFGSGTQLSVL.

The chain joins TRBV7-9 to TRBJ1-2; no firm D call. Trimming stripped 5 bases from V and 8 bases from J, with 18 bases between. Looked up from germline, CDR1 is SEHNR and CDR2 is FQNEAQ (reference sequence). This CDR3 is built from 14 residues. CDR3 nucleotides: TGTGCCAGCAGCCCGGCCGGCGGATCATGGGGCTACACCTTC. Protein product: CASSPAGGSWGYTF.

With respect to this clone: Other nucleotide sequences from this sample produce the same CDR3. The CDR3 here is CASRTSGGNTGELFF. The CDR3 DNA reads as TGTGCCAGCAGAACTAGCGGGGGGAACACCGGGGAGCTGTTTTTT. The chain combines TRBV2 with TRBJ2-2, with TRBD2 matching over 11 bases. Germline V lookup: CDR1 SNHLY, CDR2 FYNNEI. This CDR3 is 15 amino acids long. Losses at the gene ends were 6 bases for V and 1 base for J; bases not matched to a gene: 1. The full variable domain, in which reference TRBV2 and TRBJ2-2 provide the parts outside the CDR3, is EPEVTQTPSHQVTQMGQEVILRCVPISNHLYFYWYRQILGQKVEFLVSFYNNEISEKSEIFDDQFSVERPDGSNFTLKIRSTKLEDSAMYFCASRTSGGNTGELFFGEGSRLTVL.

This chain connects TRBV4-1 to TRBJ1-3; no definite D call. In germline, CDR1 is MGHRA, CDR2 YSYEKL. With 1 base removed from V and 4 bases from J, the gap between germline ends came to 5 bases. The CDR3 runs 13 residues. The CDR3 DNA reads TGCGCCAGCAGCCAAGTCTCGGGAAACACCATATATTTT. It translates to CASSQVSGNTIYF.

The chain carries TRBV6-5 and TRBJ2-6; a weak D match, TRBD1 (6 bases). With 5 bases removed from V and 2 bases from J, the gap between germline ends came to 10 bases. The CDR3 runs 15 residues. Germline V gene data show CDR1 as MNHEY and CDR2 as SVGAGI. The CDR3 nucleotides read TGTGCCAGCAGTCAAAACAGGGCTGGGGCCAACGTCCTGACTTTC. Translated: CASSQNRAGANVLTF.

The sample holds one count of this clone. The genes are TRBV9 and TRBJ2-7; 11 bases align to TRBD2. The V segment lost 0 bases and the J segment 1 base; nucleotides outside the gene matches: 6. The CDR3 has 17 amino acids. The V gene's germline CDR1 is SGDLS and CDR2 YYNGEE. DNA for the CDR3: TGTGCCAGCAGCGTAGGTAGCGGGGGGGCCAAGTCCTACGAGCAGTACTTC. Translation: CASSVGSGGAKSYEQYF.

V and J are TRBV19 and TRBJ2-4; possible D gene TRBD2, 5 bases. This CDR3 comprises 14 residues. The V end lost 3 bases, the J end lost 6 bases, and 12 bases lay between the germline ends. Germline V CDR1 and CDR2: LNHDA, SQIVND (reference sequence). The CDR3 DNA sequence: TGTGCCAGTAGTATCGGAGGTTTGGGAAACATTCAGTACTTC. This gives the protein CASSIGGLGNIQYF.